This T cell receptor beta chain was identified in a study of PD-1 blockade in mismatch repair-deficient tumors. Some clones are missing from TCRdb's copy, which holds only in-frame ones; the method was immunoSEQ multiplex PCR. The table lists approximately 38,000 clones, about 88% of them singletons. This clone has just one count. The sequenced sample was peripheral blood, obtained approximately 1.5 years after starting pembrolizumab. The origin of this receptor is an adult with mismatch repair-deficient cancer.

CDR3 DNA sequence: TGTGCCAGCAGCTTTGGTACAGGGGTAGGCACTGAAGCTTTCTTT. Residues: CASSFGTGVGTEAFF. The V gene is TRBV7-9, the J gene TRBJ1-1; 7 nucleotides match TRBD1. The CDR3 is 15 residues long. Unmatched junction bases numbered 8, after V lost 3 bases and J lost 4 bases. The V gene's germline CDR1 is SEHNR and CDR2 FQNEAQ (reference sequence).